This is a list of T cell receptor beta chains from one sample in a study of Ad26.COV2.S vaccination and SARS-CoV-2 variants. Method: immunoSEQ multiplex PCR; TCRdb's copy keeps in-frame clones and lacks some. This sample has about 320,000 clones, with 86% found just once. Sequenced material: peripheral blood, taken in a trial of Ad26.COV2.S vaccine versus placebo. Receptors were obtained from a person between 18 and 59 years old who received the Ad26.COV2.S COVID-19 vaccine or a placebo. Both conserved end residues are part of each CDR3. Fields, in order: V gene, J gene, CDR3 protein.

>TRBV5-1|TRBJ1-2
CASRPTGDNYGYTF
>TRBV6-2/TRBV6-3|TRBJ1-5
CASSTDRNQPQHF
>TRBV12-3/TRBV12-4|TRBJ1-1
CASTTGFTEAFF
>TRBV6-5|TRBJ1-2
CASRRGQVKNGYTF
>TRBV5-1|TRBJ1-1
CASSHGDNMAQAFF
>TRBV11-2|TRBJ1-1
CASRSQPAENTEAFF
>TRBV5-1|TRBJ1-6
CASSPGDSNSPLHF
>TRBV2|TRBJ2-3
CASARGAADTQYF
>TRBV18|TRBJ1-2
CASSPPEWPHYGYTF
>TRBV5-4|TRBJ1-6
CASSLWGKTGHF
>TRBV7-9|TRBJ2-3
CASSLHRASTDTQYF
>TRBV14|TRBJ2-7
CASSPPYIAGYSYEQYF
>TRBV7-9|TRBJ1-1
CASSLDRGNTEAFF
>TRBV18|TRBJ2-2
CASSRAAPPNTGELFF
>TRBV24-1|TRBJ2-1
CATSDSAGSYNEQFF
>TRBV14|TRBJ1-1
CASSQAIRADTEAFF
>TRBV15|TRBJ1-5
CATSDPIPNQPQHF
>TRBV7-9|TRBJ1-1
CASSLDRMNTEAFF
>TRBV10-3|TRBJ2-7
CAISVGHNNEQYF
>TRBV3-1/TRBV3-2|TRBJ1-2
CASSQVGPGRQRVYGYTF
>TRBV5-1|TRBJ2-5
CASSLTKAGETQYF
>TRBV6-5|TRBJ2-7
CASSGARGVGYEQYF
>TRBV6-5|TRBJ2-3
CAAFRASRRDTQYF
>TRBV9|TRBJ2-2
CASSVGQGTGELFF
>TRBV7-6|TRBJ1-4
CASSAGQGYNEKLFF
>TRBV5-6|TRBJ1-2
CASSSTGGNYGYTF
>TRBV5-8|TRBJ1-3
CASSFWSGNGNTIYF
>TRBV19|TRBJ1-2
CASSIVRAGHGYTF
>TRBV9|TRBJ2-7
CASSSRDYEQYF
>TRBV19|TRBJ1-2
CATPRSVGYGYTF
>TRBV7-8|TRBJ2-2
CASTRVGTGGGTGELFF